A selection of T cell receptor beta chains follows, all from one sample in a study. TCRdb redid the calling of the 5' RACE reads with MiXCR, one entry per CDR3 protein. The profile covers some 9,800 distinct CDR3 sequences, with 20% to 30% appearing a single time and 3% to 3.5% taken by the ten largest. Material for sequencing was Tregs sorted from blood. Receptors originate from a female donor with breast cancer. Both conserved end residues are part of each CDR3. D genes are given only for firm matches. The size entry is marked missing in some rows and otherwise reads once, few, many or a size class.

>TRBD2|TRBJ2-1|.|TRBV9
CASSPRGDGSVNEQFF
TGTGCCAGCAGCCCCCGGGGGGACGGGAGTGTCAATGAGCAGTTCTTC
>TRBD2|TRBJ2-1|many|TRBV4-1
CASSLSGSPYNEQFF
TGCGCCAGCAGCCTGAGCGGGAGCCCCTACAATGAGCAGTTCTTC
>.|TRBJ2-7|many|TRBV7-2
CASSFYGTYEQYF
TGTGCCAGCAGCTTTTACGGCACCTACGAGCAGTACTTC
>.|TRBJ2-3|medium-sized|TRBV9
CASSSDPAVDTQYF
TGTGCCAGCAGCTCAGACCCGGCGGTAGATACGCAGTATTTT
>.|TRBJ2-7|.|TRBV5-1
CASSAGQPKGEQYF
TGCGCCAGCAGCGCGGGACAGCCGAAGGGCGAGCAGTACTTC
>.|TRBJ1-5|.|TRBV7-8
CANTPFGQGSSQPQHF
TGTGCCAACACTCCCTTTGGGCAGGGGAGTAGTCAGCCCCAGCATTTT
>TRBD2|TRBJ2-7|many|TRBV6-5
CASSYSMREVYEQYF
TGTGCCAGCAGTTACTCCATGCGGGAGGTCTACGAGCAGTACTTC
>.|TRBJ2-2|many|TRBV5-1
CASSNTSKGRRTGELFF
TGCGCCAGCAGTAACACCAGCAAGGGACGCCGCACCGGGGAGCTGTTTTTT
>.|TRBJ2-5|few|TRBV15
CATSRERNKGGETQYF
TGTGCCACCAGCCGGGAACGGAACAAGGGCGGAGAGACCCAGTACTTC
>TRBD2|TRBJ2-5|.|TRBV7-3
CASSQGLAGQSGETQYF
TGTGCCAGCAGCCAAGGACTAGCGGGTCAGTCCGGGGAGACCCAGTACTTC
>TRBD1|TRBJ2-1|many|TRBV10-3
CAISDTGESYNEQFF
TGTGCCATCAGTGATACAGGGGAATCATACAATGAGCAGTTCTTC
>.|TRBJ2-1|few|TRBV19
CASSIALAEGASYNERFF
TGTGCCAGTAGTATAGCACTAGCGGAGGGGGCCTCCTACAATGAGCGGTTCTTC
>.|TRBJ1-5|medium-sized|TRBV12-3/TRBV12-4
CASRQENQPQHF
TGTGCCAGCAGACAGGAAAATCAGCCCCAGCATTTT
>.|TRBJ2-5|.|TRBV7-9
CASSLGGSGQETQYF
TGTGCCAGCAGCTTAGGAGGCTCCGGCCAAGAGACCCAGTACTTC
>.|TRBJ2-7|medium-sized|TRBV20-1
CSARDLATYEQYF
TGCAGTGCTAGAGATCTGGCGACCTACGAGCAGTACTTC
>.|TRBJ2-1|.|TRBV9
CASSRTDGHNEQFF
TGTGCAAGCAGCAGGACGGATGGGCACAATGAGCAGTTCTTC
>.|TRBJ1-2|medium-sized|TRBV12-3/TRBV12-4
CASSHPGQGDYGYTF
TGTGCCAGCAGCCACCCTGGGCAGGGAGACTATGGCTACACCTTC
>TRBD2|TRBJ2-1|.|TRBV6-6
CASSGLAGGVNEQFF
TGTGCCAGCAGTGGCCTAGCGGGAGGCGTCAATGAGCAGTTCTTC
>.|TRBJ2-7|medium-sized|TRBV7-9
CASSSSSGVEEQYF
TGTGCCAGCAGCTCGTCCTCGGGGGTTGAGGAGCAGTACTTC
>TRBD1|TRBJ1-1|medium-sized|TRBV6-5
CASRQGAFTEAFF
TGTGCCAGCAGACAGGGGGCTTTCACTGAAGCTTTCTTT
>.|TRBJ2-6|.|TRBV4-1
CANSQVGTLSGANVLAF
TGCGCCAACAGCCAAGTAGGGACCCTCTCTGGGGCCAACGTCCTGGCTTTC
>TRBD2|TRBJ2-1|medium-sized|TRBV6-5
CASSYGTSGSSYNEQFF
TGTGCCAGCAGTTATGGGACTAGCGGGAGCTCCTACAATGAGCAGTTCTTC
>TRBD2|TRBJ2-1|many|TRBV20-1
CSACSLAGGPDNEQFF
TGCAGTGCTTGCTCACTAGCGGGAGGGCCGGACAATGAGCAGTTCTTC
>TRBD1|TRBJ1-2|.|TRBV5-6
CASSIRQGPNYGYTF
TGTGCCAGCAGTATTAGACAGGGACCTAACTATGGCTACACCTTC